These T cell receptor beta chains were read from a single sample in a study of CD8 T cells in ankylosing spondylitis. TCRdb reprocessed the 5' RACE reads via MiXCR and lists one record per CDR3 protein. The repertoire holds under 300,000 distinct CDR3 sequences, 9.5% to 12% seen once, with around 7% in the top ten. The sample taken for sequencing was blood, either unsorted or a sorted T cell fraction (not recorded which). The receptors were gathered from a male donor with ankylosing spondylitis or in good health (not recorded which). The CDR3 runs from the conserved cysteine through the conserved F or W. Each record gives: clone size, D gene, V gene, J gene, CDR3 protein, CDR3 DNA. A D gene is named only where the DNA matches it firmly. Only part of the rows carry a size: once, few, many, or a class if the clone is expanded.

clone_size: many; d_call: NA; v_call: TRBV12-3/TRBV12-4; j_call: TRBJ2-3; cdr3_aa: CATSQRLGGLDTQYF; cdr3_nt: TGTGCCACCTCCCAACGGCTGGGGGGGCTTGATACGCAGTATTTT
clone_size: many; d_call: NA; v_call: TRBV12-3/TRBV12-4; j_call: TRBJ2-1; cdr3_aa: CASGPDTGNEQFF; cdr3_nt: TGTGCCAGCGGCCCGGACACAGGCAATGAGCAGTTCTTC
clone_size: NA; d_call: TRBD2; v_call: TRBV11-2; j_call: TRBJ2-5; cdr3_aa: CASSLLAGSKTQYF; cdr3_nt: TGTGCCAGCAGCTTACTAGCGGGGAGCAAGACCCAGTACTTC
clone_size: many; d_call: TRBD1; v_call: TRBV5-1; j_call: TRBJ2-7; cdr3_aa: CASSRLGTGGYEEQYF; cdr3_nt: TGCGCCAGCAGCCGACTGGGGACAGGGGGGTACGAAGAGCAGTACTTC
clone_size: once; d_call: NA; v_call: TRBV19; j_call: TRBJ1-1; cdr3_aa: CASSILGGWPSDLTEAFF; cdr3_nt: TGTGCCAGTAGTATCCTCGGAGGGTGGCCCTCCGACCTCACTGAAGCTTTCTTT
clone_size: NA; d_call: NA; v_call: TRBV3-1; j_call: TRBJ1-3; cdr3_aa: CASSQGIRSDGNTIYF; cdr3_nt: TGTGCCAGCAGCCAAGGAATTCGGAGTGACGGAAACACCATATATTTT
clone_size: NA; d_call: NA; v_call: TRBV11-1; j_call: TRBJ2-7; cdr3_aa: CASSLNHYEQYF; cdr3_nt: TGTGCCAGCAGCTTAAATCACTACGAGCAGTACTTC
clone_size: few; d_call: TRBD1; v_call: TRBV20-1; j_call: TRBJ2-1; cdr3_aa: CSATGGPRRLDEQFF; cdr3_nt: TGCAGTGCTACAGGGGGCCCTCGTAGGTTGGATGAGCAGTTCTTC
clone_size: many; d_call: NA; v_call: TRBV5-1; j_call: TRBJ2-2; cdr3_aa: CASSLEGGNTGELFF; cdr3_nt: TGCGCCAGCAGCTTGGAGGGGGGAAACACCGGGGAGCTGTTTTTT
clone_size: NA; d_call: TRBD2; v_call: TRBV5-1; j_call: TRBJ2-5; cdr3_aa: CASSLVTSGIGTQYF; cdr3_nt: TGCGCCAGCAGCTTGGTGACTAGCGGGATCGGGACCCAGTACTTC
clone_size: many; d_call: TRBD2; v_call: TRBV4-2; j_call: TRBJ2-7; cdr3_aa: CASSQVGSGLLYEQYF; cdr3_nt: TGTGCCAGCAGCCAAGTTGGTAGCGGGCTTTTGTACGAGCAGTACTTC
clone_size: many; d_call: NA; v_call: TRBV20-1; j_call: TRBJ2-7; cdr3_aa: CSASGGTGTYEQYF; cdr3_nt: TGCAGTGCTAGTGGGGGGACTGGGACCTACGAGCAGTACTTC
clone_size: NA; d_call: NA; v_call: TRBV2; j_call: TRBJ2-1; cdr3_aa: CASSKRNEQFF; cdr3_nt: TGTGCCAGCAGTAAACGAAATGAGCAGTTCTTC
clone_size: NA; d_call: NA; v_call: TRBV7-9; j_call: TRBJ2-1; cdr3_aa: CASSPVTGRSYNEQFF; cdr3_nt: TGTGCCAGCAGCCCCGTCACAGGAAGGTCCTACAATGAGCAGTTCTTC
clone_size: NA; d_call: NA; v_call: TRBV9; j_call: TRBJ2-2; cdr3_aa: CASGLAAAGELFF; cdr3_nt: TGTGCCAGCGGGTTAGCAGCCGCCGGGGAGCTGTTTTTT
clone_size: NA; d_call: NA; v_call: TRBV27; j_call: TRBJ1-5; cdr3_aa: CASRRGGRAYQPQHF; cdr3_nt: TGTGCCAGCAGGCGGGGAGGGCGGGCCTATCAGCCCCAGCATTTT
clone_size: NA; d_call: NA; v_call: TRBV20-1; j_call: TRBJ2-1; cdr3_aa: CSARPREWGYNEQFF; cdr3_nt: TGCAGTGCTAGACCCAGGGAGTGGGGCTACAATGAGCAGTTCTTC
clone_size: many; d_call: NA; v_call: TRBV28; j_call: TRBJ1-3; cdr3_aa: CASKIGLAGNTIYF; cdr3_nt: TGTGCCAGCAAAATCGGGTTAGCTGGAAACACCATATATTTT
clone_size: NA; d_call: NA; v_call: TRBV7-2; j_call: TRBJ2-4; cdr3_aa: CASSLNRANIQYF; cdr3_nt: TGTGCCAGCAGCTTAAACAGGGCTAACATTCAGTACTTC
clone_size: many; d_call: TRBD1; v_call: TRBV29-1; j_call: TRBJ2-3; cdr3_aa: CSVEPRDRGPDTQYF; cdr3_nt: TGCAGCGTGGAGCCCCGAGACAGGGGTCCAGATACGCAGTATTTT
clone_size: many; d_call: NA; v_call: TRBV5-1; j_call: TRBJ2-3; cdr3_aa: CASSRVGTPSTDTQYF; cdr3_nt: TGCGCCAGCAGCCGGGTCGGGACACCTAGCACAGATACGCAGTATTTT
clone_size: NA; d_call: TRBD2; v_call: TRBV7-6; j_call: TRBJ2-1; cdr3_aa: CASSLASGSAEQFF; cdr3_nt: TGTGCCAGCAGCTTGGCTAGCGGGTCAGCCGAGCAGTTCTTC
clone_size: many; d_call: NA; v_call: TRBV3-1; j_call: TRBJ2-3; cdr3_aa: CASSQDLAGSDTQYF; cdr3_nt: TGTGCCAGCAGCCAAGATTTAGCAGGTTCAGATACGCAGTATTTT
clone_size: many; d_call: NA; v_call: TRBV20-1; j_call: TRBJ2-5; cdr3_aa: CSAPDVGSRETQYF; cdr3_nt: TGCAGTGCGCCCGATGTGGGTTCGCGAGAGACCCAGTACTTC
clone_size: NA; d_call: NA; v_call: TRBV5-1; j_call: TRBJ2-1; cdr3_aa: CASSLESVQGNYIGFF; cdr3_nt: TGCGCCAGCAGCTTGGAGTCTGTGCAGGGAAACTATATTGGGTTCTTC
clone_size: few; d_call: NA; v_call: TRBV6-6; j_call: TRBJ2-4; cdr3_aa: CASTPEVAKNIQYF; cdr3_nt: TGTGCCAGCACTCCAGAAGTGGCCAAAAACATTCAGTACTTC
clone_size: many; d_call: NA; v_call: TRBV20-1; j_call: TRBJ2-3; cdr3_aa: CSAQKQGPGDTQYF; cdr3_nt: TGCAGTGCCCAAAAGCAGGGGCCGGGAGATACGCAGTATTTT
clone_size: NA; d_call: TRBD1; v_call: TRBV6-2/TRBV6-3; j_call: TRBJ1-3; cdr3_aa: CASRPQEGADGNTIYF; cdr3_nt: TGTGCCAGCAGACCCCAGGAGGGGGCGGATGGAAACACCATATATTTT
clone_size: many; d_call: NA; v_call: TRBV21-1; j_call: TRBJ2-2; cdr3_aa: CAFLTAGEYTGELFF; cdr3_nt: TGTGCCTTCCTAACGGCGGGAGAGTACACCGGGGAGCTGTTTTTT
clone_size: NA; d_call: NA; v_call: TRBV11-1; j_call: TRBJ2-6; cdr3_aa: CASSSLKRSSSSAGANVLTF; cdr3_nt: TGTGCCAGCAGCTCGCTCAAAAGATCTAGTTCCAGCGCTGGGGCCAACGTCCTGACTTTC
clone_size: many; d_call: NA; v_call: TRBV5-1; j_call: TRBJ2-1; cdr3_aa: CASSLQSPGQGTYNEQFF; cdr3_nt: TGCGCCAGCAGCTTGCAATCGCCCGGGCAGGGCACCTACAATGAGCAGTTCTTC
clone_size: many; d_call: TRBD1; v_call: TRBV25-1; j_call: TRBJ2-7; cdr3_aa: CASSGGGADEQYF; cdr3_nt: TGTGCCAGCAGTGGAGGGGGCGCGGACGAGCAGTACTTC